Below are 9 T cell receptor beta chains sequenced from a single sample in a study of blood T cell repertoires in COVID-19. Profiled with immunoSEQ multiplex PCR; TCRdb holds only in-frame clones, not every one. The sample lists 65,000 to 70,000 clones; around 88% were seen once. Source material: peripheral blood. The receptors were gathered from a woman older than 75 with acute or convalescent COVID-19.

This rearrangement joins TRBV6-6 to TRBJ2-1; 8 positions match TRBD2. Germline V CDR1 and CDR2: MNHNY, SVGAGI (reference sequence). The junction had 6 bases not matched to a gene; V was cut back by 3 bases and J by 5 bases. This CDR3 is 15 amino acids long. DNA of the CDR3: TGTGCCAGCAGTTATGAACGGGGGGGCCACAATGAGCAGTTCTTC. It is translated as CASSYERGGHNEQFF.

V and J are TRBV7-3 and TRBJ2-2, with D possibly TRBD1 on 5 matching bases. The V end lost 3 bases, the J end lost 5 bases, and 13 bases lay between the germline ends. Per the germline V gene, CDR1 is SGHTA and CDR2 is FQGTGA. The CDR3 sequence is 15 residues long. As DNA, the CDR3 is TGTGCCAGCAGCTTGGGGCAGGGTGGTACCGGGGAGCTGTTTTTT. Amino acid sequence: CASSLGQGGTGELFF.

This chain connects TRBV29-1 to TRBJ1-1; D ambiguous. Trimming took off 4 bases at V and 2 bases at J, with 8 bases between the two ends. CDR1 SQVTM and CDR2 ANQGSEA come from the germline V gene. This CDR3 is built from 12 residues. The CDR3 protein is CSVVPVNTEAFF. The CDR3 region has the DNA TGCAGCGTTGTGCCGGTCAACACTGAAGCTTTCTTT.

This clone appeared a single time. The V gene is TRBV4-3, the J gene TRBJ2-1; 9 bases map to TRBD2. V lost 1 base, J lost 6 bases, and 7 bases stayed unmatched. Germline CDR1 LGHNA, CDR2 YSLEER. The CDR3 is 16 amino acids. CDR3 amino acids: CASSQVQGSGSNEQFF. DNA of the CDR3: TGCGCCAGCAGCCAAGTCCAGGGTAGCGGGAGCAATGAGCAGTTCTTC.

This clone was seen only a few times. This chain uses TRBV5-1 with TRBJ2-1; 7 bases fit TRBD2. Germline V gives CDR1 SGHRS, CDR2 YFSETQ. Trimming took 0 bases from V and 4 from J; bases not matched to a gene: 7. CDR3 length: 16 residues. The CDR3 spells CASSLEGGGRYNEQFF. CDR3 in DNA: TGCGCCAGCAGCTTGGAGGGCGGGGGTCGGTACAATGAGCAGTTCTTC.

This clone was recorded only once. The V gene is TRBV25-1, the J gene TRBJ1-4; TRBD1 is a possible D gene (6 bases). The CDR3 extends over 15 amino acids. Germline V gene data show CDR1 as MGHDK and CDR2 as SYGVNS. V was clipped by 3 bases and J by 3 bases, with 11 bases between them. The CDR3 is CASSDDRHSNEKLFF. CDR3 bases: TGTGCCAGCAGTGACGACAGGCACTCTAATGAAAAACTGTTTTTT.

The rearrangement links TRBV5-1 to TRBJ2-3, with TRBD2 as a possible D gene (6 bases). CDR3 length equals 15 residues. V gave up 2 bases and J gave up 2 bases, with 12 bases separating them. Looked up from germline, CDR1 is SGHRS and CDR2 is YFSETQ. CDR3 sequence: CASSFSGLHTDTQYF. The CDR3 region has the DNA TGCGCCAGCAGCTTTAGCGGACTGCACACAGATACGCAGTATTTT. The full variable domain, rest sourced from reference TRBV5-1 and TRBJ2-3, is KAGVTQTPRYLIKTRGQQVTLSCSPISGHRSVSWYQQTPGQGLQFLFEYFSETQRNKGNFPGRFSGRQFSNSRSEMNVSTLELGDSALYLCASSFSGLHTDTQYFGPGTRLTVL.

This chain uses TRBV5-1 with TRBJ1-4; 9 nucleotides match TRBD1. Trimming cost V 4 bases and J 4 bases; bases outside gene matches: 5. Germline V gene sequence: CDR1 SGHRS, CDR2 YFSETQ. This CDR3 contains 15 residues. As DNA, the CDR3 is TGCGCCAGCAGCACCCGACAGGGGGGTAATGAAAAACTGTTTTTT. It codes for CASSTRQGGNEKLFF.

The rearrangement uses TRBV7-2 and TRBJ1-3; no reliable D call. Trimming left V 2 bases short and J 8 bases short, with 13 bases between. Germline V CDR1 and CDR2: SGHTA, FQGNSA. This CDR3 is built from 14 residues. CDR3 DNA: TGTGCCAGCAGCTTAAGCCCCTCACAGTACACCATATATTTT. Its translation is CASSLSPSQYTIYF. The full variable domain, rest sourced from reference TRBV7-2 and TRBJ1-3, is GAGVSQSPSNKVTEKGKDVELRCDPISGHTALYWYRQSLGQGLEFLIYFQGNSAPDKSGLPSDRFSAERTGGSVSTLTIQRTQQEDSAVYLCASSLSPSQYTIYFGEGSWLTVV.